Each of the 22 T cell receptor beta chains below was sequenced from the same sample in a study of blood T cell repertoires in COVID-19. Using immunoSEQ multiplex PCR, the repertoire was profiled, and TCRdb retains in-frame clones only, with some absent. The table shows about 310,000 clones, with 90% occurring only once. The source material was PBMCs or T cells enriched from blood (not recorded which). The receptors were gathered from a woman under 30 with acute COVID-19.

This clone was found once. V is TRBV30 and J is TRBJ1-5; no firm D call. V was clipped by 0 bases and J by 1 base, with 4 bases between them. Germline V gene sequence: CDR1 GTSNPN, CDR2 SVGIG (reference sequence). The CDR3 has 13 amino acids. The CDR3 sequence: CAWSVQSNQPQHF. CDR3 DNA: TGTGCCTGGAGTGTCCAGAGCAATCAGCCCCAGCATTTT. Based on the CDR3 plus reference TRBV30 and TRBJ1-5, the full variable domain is SQTIHQWPATLVQPVGSPLSLECTVEGTSNPNLYWYRQAAGRGLQLLFYSVGIGQISSEVPQNLSASRPQDRQFILSSKKLLLSDSGFYLCAWSVQSNQPQHFGDGTRLSIL.

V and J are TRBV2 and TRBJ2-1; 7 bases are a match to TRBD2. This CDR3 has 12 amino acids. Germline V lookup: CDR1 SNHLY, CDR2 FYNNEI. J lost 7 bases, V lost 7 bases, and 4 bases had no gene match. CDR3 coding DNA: TGTGCCAGCAAATGGGAGGGGAATGAGCAGTTCTTC. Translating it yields CASKWEGNEQFF.

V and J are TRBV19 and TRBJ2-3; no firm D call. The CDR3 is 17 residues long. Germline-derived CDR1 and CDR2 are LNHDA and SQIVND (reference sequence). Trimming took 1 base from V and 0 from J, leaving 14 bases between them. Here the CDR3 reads CASSIALGASSTDTQYF. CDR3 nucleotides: TGTGCCAGTAGTATAGCCCTTGGAGCGAGTAGCACAGATACGCAGTATTTT.

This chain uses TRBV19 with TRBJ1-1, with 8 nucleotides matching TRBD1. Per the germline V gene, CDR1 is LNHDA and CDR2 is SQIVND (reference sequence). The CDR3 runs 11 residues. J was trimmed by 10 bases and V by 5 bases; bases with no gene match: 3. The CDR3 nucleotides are TGTGCCAGTAGTCAGACAGGGGTAGCTTTCTTT. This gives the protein CASSQTGVAFF.

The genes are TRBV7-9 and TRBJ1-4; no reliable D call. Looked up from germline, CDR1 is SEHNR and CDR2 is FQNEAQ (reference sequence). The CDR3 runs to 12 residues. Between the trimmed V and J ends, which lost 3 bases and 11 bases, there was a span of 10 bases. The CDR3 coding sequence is TGTGCCAGCAGCTTGATTCCCGAGAAACTGTTTTTT. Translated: CASSLIPEKLFF.

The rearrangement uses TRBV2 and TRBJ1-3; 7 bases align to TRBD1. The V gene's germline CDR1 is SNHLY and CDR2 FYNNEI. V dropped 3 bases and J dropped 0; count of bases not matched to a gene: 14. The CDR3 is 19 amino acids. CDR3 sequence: CASSDELIKGTASGNTIYF. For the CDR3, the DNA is TGTGCCAGCAGTGACGAATTAATAAAGGGGACAGCCTCTGGAAACACCATATATTTT.

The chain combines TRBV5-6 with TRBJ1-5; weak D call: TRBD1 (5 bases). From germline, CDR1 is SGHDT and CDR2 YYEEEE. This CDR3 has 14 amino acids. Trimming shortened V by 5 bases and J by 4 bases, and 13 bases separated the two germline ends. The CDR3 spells CASSHMGGNQPQHF. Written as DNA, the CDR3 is TGTGCCAGCAGTCACATGGGGGGGAATCAGCCCCAGCATTTT.

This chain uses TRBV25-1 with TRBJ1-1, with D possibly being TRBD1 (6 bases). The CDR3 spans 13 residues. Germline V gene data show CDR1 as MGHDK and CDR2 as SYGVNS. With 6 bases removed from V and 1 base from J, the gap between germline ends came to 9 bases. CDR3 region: CASSWTANTEAFF. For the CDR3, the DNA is TGTGCCAGCAGCTGGACAGCGAACACTGAAGCTTTCTTT.

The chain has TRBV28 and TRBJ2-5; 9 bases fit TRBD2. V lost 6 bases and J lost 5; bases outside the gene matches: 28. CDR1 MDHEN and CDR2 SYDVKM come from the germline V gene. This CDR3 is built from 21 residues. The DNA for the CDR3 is TGTGCCAGCAGCTCACAGCGGGGGGAATCTGCGGGAGGTCACCTCTGGGAGACCCAGTACTTC. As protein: CASSSQRGESAGGHLWETQYF.

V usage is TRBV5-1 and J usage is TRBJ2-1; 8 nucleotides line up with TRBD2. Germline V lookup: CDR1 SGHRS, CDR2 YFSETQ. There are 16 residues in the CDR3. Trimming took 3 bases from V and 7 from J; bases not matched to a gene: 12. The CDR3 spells CASSWPTSARRNEQFF. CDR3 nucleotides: TGCGCCAGCAGCTGGCCGACTAGCGCCCGACGAAATGAGCAGTTCTTC.

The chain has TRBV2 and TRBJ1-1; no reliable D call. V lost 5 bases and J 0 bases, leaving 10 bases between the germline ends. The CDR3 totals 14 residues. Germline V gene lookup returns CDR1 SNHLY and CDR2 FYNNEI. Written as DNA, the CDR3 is TGTGCCAGCAGTCCGGGTGGTCTGAACACTGAAGCTTTCTTT. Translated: CASSPGGLNTEAFF.

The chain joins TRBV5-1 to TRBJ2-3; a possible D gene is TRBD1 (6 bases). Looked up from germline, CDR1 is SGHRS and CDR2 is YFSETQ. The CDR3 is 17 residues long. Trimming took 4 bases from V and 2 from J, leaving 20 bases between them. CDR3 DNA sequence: TGCGCCAGCAGCCCGTCATCCGGGACATCCCACACAGATACGCAGTATTTT. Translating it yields CASSPSSGTSHTDTQYF. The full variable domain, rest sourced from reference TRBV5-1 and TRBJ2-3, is KAGVTQTPRYLIKTRGQQVTLSCSPISGHRSVSWYQQTPGQGLQFLFEYFSETQRNKGNFPGRFSGRQFSNSRSEMNVSTLELGDSALYLCASSPSSGTSHTDTQYFGPGTRLTVL.

This CDR3 reads CASSPQGSPLHF. In nucleotides, the CDR3 is TGTGCCAGCAGTCCACAGGGTTCACCCCTCCACTTT. The chain has TRBV27 and TRBJ1-6, with TRBD1 as a possible D gene (6 bases). Germline-derived CDR1 and CDR2 are MNHEY and SMNVEV (reference sequence). This CDR3 comprises 12 residues. V was clipped by 5 bases and J by 9 bases, with 8 bases between them.

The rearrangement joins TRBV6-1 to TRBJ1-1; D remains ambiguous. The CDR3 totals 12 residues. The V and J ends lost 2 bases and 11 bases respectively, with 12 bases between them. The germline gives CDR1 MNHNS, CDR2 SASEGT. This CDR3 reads CASSELGRWAFF. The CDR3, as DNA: TGTGCCAGCAGTGAATTGGGGAGGTGGGCTTTCTTT.

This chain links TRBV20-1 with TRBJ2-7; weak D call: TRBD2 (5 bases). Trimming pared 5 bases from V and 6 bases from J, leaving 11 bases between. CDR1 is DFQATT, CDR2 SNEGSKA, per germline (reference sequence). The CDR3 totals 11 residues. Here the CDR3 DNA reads TGCAGTGCTGCGGGCGCAACCGAGCAGTACTTC. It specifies CSAAGATEQYF.

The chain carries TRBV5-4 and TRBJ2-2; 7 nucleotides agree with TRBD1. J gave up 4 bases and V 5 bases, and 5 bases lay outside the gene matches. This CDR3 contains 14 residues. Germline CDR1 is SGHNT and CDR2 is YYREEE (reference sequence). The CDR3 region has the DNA TGTGCCAGCAGGCTGGGACAGTTCACCGGGGAGCTGTTTTTT. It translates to CASRLGQFTGELFF.

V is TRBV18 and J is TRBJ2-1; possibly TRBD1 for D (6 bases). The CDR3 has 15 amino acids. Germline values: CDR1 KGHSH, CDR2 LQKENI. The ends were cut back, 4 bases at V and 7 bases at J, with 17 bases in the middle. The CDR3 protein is CASSQTLQGENEQFF. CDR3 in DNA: TGTGCCAGCTCACAGACCTTACAGGGAGAGAATGAGCAGTTCTTC.

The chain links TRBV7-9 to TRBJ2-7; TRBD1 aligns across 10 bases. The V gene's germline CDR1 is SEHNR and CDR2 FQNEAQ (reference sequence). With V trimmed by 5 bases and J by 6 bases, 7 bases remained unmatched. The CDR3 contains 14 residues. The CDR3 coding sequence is TGTGCCAGCAGCGCCCGACAGGGGGCTACCGAGCAGTACTTC. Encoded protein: CASSARQGATEQYF.

DNA for the CDR3: TGTGCCAGTACTTTCACAGCCACCTCCTACGAGCAGTACTTC. It translates to CASTFTATSYEQYF. The V and J genes are TRBV19 and TRBJ2-7; D uncertain. With 7 bases removed from V and 0 bases from J, the gap between germline ends came to 13 bases. This CDR3 is built from 14 residues. CDR1 is LNHDA and CDR2 is SQIVND in the germline V gene (reference sequence).

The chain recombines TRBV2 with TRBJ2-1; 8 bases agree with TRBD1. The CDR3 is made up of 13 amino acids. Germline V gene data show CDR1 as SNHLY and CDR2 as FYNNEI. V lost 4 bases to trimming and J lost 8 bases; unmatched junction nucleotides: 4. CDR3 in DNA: TGTGCCAGCAGTGGGATACAGGGGGATGAGCAGTTCTTC. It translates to CASSGIQGDEQFF.

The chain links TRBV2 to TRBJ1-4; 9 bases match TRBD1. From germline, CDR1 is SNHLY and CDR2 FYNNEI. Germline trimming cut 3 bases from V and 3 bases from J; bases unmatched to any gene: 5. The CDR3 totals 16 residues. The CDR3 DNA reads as TGTGCCAGCAGTGACCGGGACAGGGAGGCTAATGAAAAACTGTTTTTT. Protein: CASSDRDREANEKLFF.

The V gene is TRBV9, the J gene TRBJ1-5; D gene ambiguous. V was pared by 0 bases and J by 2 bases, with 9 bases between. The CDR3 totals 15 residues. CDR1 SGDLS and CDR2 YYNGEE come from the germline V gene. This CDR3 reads CASSVGLQRNQPQHF. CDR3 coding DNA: TGTGCCAGCAGCGTAGGATTACAGCGCAATCAGCCCCAGCATTTT.